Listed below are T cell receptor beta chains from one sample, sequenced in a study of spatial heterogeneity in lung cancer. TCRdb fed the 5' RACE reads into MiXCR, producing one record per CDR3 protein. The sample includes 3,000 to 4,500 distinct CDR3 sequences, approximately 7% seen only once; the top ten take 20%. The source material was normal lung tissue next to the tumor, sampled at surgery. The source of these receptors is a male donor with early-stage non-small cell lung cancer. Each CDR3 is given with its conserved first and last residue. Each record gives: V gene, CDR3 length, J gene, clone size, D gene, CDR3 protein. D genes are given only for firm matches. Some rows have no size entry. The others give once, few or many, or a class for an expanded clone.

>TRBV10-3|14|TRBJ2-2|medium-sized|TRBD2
CAIRGLAGSGELFF
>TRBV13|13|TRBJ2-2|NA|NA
CASSWVRVGELFF
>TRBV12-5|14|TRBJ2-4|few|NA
CASGLWTVGNIQYF
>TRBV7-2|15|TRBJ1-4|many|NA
CASSSSIRANEKLFF
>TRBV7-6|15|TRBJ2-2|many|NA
CASSLYGMNTGELFF
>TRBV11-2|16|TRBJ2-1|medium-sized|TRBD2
CASSMGLAGKTIKQFF
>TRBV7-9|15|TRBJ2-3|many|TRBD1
CASSLDSTGEDTQYF
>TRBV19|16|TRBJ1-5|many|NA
CASSIVWQGPRQPQHF
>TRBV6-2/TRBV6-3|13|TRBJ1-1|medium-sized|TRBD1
CASGTGVNTEAFF
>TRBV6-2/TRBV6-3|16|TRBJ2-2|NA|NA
CASSYSFGTGTGELFF
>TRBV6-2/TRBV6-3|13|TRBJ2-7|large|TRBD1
CASRTGGFYEQYF
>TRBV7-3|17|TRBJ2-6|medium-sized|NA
CASSLTSGLSGANVLTF
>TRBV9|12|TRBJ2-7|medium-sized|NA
CASSPQGYEQYF
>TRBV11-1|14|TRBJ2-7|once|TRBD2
CASSPPGLAGEQYF
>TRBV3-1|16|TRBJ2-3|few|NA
CASSSMGGGATDTQYF
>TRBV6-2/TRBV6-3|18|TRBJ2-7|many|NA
CASTGGTALTPPYYEQYF
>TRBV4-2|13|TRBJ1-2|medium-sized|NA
CASSQEATGGYTF
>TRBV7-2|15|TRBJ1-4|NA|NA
CASSSGVGYNEKLFF
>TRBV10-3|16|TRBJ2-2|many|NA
CAIKPPGVGNTGELFF
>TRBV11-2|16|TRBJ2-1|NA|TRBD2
CASSLLTSGGQNEQFF
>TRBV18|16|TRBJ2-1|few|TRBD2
CASSPQASGGYNEQFF
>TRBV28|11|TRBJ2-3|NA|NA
CASSLLDTQYF
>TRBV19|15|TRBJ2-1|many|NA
CASTPRVSSYNEQFF
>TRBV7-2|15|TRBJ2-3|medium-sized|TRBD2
CASSSQSGSTDTQYF
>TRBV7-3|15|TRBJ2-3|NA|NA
CASSQEPSSTDTQYF
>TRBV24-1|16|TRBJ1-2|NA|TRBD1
CATSDSMDRSIGGYTF
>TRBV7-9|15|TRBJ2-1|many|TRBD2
CASSLGLAGVVEQFF
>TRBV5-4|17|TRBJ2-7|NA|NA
CASSLKLGRGRSYEQYF
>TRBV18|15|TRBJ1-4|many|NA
CASSPGGSTNEKLFF
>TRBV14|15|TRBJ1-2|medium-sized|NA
CASSQEGAEPYGYTF
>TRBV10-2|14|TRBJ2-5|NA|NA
CASSRTRSRETQYF
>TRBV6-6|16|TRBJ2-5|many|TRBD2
CASSSGTSGSLETQYF
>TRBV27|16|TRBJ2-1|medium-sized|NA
CASKASMGRYYNEQFF
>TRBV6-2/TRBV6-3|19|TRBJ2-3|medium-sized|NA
CASSYPSFTDSAYTDTQYF
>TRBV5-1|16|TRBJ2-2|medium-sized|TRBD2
CASSLDASGRTGELFF
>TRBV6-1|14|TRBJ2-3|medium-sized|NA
CAASRDLRTDTQYF
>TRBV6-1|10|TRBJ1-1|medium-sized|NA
CASTWGEAFF
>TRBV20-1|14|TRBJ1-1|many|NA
CSAHEFGRNTEAFF
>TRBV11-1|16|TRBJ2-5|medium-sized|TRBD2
CASSLLGLAIKETQYF
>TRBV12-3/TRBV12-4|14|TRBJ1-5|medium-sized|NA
CASSLQGSNQPQHF
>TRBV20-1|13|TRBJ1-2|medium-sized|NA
CSARDPQTYGYTF
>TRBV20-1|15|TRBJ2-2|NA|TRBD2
CSALAGVLNTGELFF
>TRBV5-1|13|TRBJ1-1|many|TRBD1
CASSLAQGAEAFF
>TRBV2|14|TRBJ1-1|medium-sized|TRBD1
CASSGWTGFGEAFF
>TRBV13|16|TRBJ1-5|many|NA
CASSLNGVGSNQPQHF
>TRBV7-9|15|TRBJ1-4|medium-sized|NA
CASSQGLDGSEKLFF
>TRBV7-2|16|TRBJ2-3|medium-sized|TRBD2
CASSPRGTTSPDTQYF
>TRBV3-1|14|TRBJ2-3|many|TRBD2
CASSSSGTTDTQYF
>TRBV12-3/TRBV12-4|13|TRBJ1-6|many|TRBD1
CASSSRDSSPLHF
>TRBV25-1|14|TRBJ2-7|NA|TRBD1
CASSWDSGSYEQYF
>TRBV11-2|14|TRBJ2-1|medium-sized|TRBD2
CASSLSGPYNEQFF